This T cell receptor (beta chain) was captured in a study of T cells in women clearing cervical HPV infection (dated by TCRdb to 2017 to 2018). For the wider study: The cases were about 23 women with histologically confirmed HPV16-related CIN3 or worse, and 2 of those women had invasive cancers. The roughly 23 controls were women who cleared a single incident HPV16 infection within 12 months without developing precancer or cancer. Blood from cases was drawn at the visit where the lesion was first identified, while blood from controls was drawn once the infection was no longer detected. For cases, the median interval between lesion detection and blood sampling was over 130 days, with an interquartile range of roughly 80 to 200 days. Because only a few women had HLA typing data, the possibility that HLA type acted as a confounder could not be ruled out. Nested within Costa Rica's Guanacaste HPV Natural History Study, an exploratory proof-of-principle case-control study compared TCR repertoires across cervical HPV16 outcomes. Cases were matched to controls by age within five years and by the year the sample was collected. Median age was roughly 33 years in cases versus 38 to 45 in controls, and baseline characteristics did not differ significantly. The parent cohort enrolled about 10,000 women aged 18 or older in Guanacaste, Costa Rica, during about 1993 to 1995 and followed them for 7 to 8 years. As quality controls, five blinded duplicates were added to each group, bringing the total to approximately 60 samples made up of some 50 participants and some 10 replicates.

Findings and caveats that apply to the study as a whole: By combining richness with V gene abundances, random forest classifiers separated cases from controls with an estimated AUC of 0.83. Whether associations preceded infection or resulted from infection could not be shown with the cross-sectional design, and effector/memory subsets and HPV-specific T cells were not isolated. Because the number of T cells in each sample was unknown, differences in richness could reflect differing T-cell content rather than repertoire biology. CIN3+ cases had significantly higher TCR repertoire richness than controls across sequencing depths, but evenness did not differ between the groups. TRBV6-7 relative abundance was lower in cases than in controls (roughly 0.12% versus 0.17%; Bonferroni P = 0.0008).

On this clone: Its antigen is not yet known. The read ends 3 residues before the CDR3 terminus; that terminus is restored from the germline J gene.

Every participant had a single incident cervical HPV16 infection, and women with prevalent HPV16 infections were excluded. Cervical HPV DNA was detected with MY09/MY11 PCR, and genotyping was done by dot-blot hybridization. About 15 mL of heparinized blood were centrifuged, and the buffy coat was aliquoted, frozen at -30°C, then stored at -80°C. Genomic DNA was extracted from buffy coat specimens using QIAGEN kits. From the cysteine up to the phenylalanine, the CDR3 has a length of 14 residues. The 33 bases shown cover part of the CDR3, and their frame starts at base 1. The germline V gene encodes CDR1 SGHKS and CDR2 YYEKEE (reference sequence). Relative to germline, V is 2 bases shorter and J is 1 base shorter, with 10 bases between their ends. TCR beta CDR3 regions were amplified by multiplex PCR using the immunoSEQ assay from an average of around 1.2 ug genomic DNA per sample. The assay corrected primer bias using a complete synthetic TCR repertoire to establish an amplification baseline. Amplicons were sequenced on the Illumina platform. Per the authors' processing: Sequence errors were corrected by clustering with frequency ratios and a modified nearest-neighbor algorithm, and the sequences were then analyzed in the immunoSEQ Analyzer using IMGT gene definitions. At each rarefaction depth, TCR richness and evenness were averaged over 20 rarefaction repeats, and samples with fewer sequences than the depth were excluded. Wilcoxon rank sum tests with FDR correction were used to compare V, D and J gene relative abundances between the groups. In the blinded duplicates, the intraclass correlation was around 96% for TCR richness and averaged approximately 82% across 65 to 85 gene segments. Drawn from immuneACCESS, this table holds only the in-frame rearrangements with V and J called that TCRdb kept. Clones are partly lost; checked studies trace under half to an unresolved V gene and leave the rest unexplained. From that table come the V and J calls and clone size; the DNA was used to work out D and trimming. The sample table on file contains nearly 35,000 clones. Clones ranked in the top ten supply roughly 1.6% of the sample.

This sequence originates from a woman aged 18-70 years with a cervical HPV16 infection that either progressed to CIN3+ or cleared (not recorded which). The sequenced material came from blood buffy coat. The chain is encoded by TRBV5-5 joined to TRBJ2-7; D gene: possibly TRBD1, on 5 matching bases. Partial CDR3 DNA: TGTGCCAGCAGCTTATTGACAGCTTCCTACGAG. Its translation is CASSLLTASYE. The entire CDR3 protein reads CASSLLTASYEQYF.